Each of the 17 T cell receptor beta chains below was sequenced from the same sample in a study of Graves' ophthalmopathy and Graves' hyperthyroidism. RNA served as the template for amplifying TCR beta CDR3 regions. Investigators did first-round RT-PCR with HTBI primers, then second-round multiplex PCR. TCRdb independently ran MiXCR on the multiplex PCR reads; one entry per CDR3 protein. The sample consists of around 400,000 distinct CDR3 sequences, around 20% of them appearing once. Specimen: peripheral blood. The receptor set was obtained from a woman aged 18-29 years with Graves' ophthalmopathy.

In its sample, this clonotype was seen many times. The chain employs TRBV9 and TRBJ2-7; D might be TRBD1 (6 bases). The CDR3 is made up of 15 amino acids. Per the germline V gene, CDR1 is SGDLS and CDR2 is YYNGEE. The V and J ends lost 0 bases and 2 bases respectively, with 12 bases between them. The CDR3 protein is CASSVGQERTYEQYF. The CDR3 bases are TGTGCCAGCAGCGTAGGACAGGAAAGAACCTACGAGCAGTACTTC.

This clonotype occurred many times. CDR3 nucleotide sequence: TGTGCCAGCCCCTTGAATTGGACAGCTTTACCTGAGACCCAGTACTTC. Translation: CASPLNWTALPETQYF. This chain uses TRBV7-2 with TRBJ2-5, with D possibly being TRBD1 (6 bases). The CDR3 runs to 16 residues. Trimming took 8 bases from V and 5 from J, leaving 24 bases between them. Germline CDR1 and CDR2: SGHTA and FQGNSA.

This clonotype was detected only once. The chain employs TRBV28 and TRBJ2-7; 8 positions agree with TRBD2. The CDR3 runs 13 residues. V gave up 6 bases and J gave up 2 bases; unmatched junction bases: 3. Germline V CDR1 and CDR2: MDHEN, SYDVKM. CDR3 residues: CASRSGGTYEQYF. CDR3 in DNA: TGTGCCAGCAGAAGCGGGGGTACCTACGAGCAGTACTTC. The entire variable domain, with the rest obtained from reference TRBV28 and TRBJ2-7, is as follows: DVKVTQSSRYLVKRTGEKVFLECVQDMDHENMFWYRQDPGLGLRLIYFSYDVKMKEKGDIPEGYSVSREKKERFSLILESASTNQTSMYLCASRSGGTYEQYFGPGTRLTVT.

This clonotype showed up many times. As DNA, the CDR3 is TGTGCCAGCAGTCGCTACGGGACCCAGTACTTC. Its protein is CASSRYGTQYF. V and J are TRBV27 and TRBJ2-5, with no clear D. Germline-derived CDR1 and CDR2 are MNHEY and SMNVEV (reference sequence). Trimming pared 5 bases from V and 7 bases from J, leaving 8 bases between. The CDR3 length is 11 residues.

The sample holds many counts of this clonotype. The chain couples TRBV27 to TRBJ1-1; 7 positions agree with TRBD1. Germline-derived CDR1 and CDR2 are MNHEY and SMNVEV (reference sequence). Trimming took 1 base from V and 4 from J; bases not matched to a gene: 6. The CDR3 consists of 15 residues. The CDR3 bases are TGTGCCAGCAGTTTATGGACAGGCAAGGGCACTGAAGCTTTCTTT. This sequence encodes CASSLWTGKGTEAFF.

This clonotype was recorded at least ten times. The J gene is TRBJ1-2, the V gene TRBV7-2; D remains unclear. Trimming pared 4 bases from V and 0 bases from J, leaving 9 bases between. Germline V lookup: CDR1 SGHTA, CDR2 FQGNSA. The CDR3 length is 14 residues. The CDR3 bases are TGTGCCAGCAGCTCAGGCCTCTCTAACTATGGCTACACCTTC. Its translation: CASSSGLSNYGYTF.

At least ten counts were recorded for this clonotype. The gene calls are TRBV29-1 and TRBJ2-7; 8 positions match TRBD1. V lost 4 bases, J lost 0 bases, and 5 bases stayed unmatched. Germline V gene lookup returns CDR1 SQVTM and CDR2 ANQGSEA. The CDR3 runs to 14 residues. This CDR3 reads CSVVRTGTSYEQYF. The CDR3 DNA sequence: TGCAGCGTTGTTAGGACAGGGACCTCCTACGAGCAGTACTTC.

This clonotype has at least ten counts. The chain has TRBV2 and TRBJ2-3, with a possible D match to TRBD2 (6 bases). The CDR3 is made up of 12 amino acids. Trimming shortened V by 6 bases and J by 8 bases, and 12 bases separated the two germline ends. In germline, CDR1 is SNHLY, CDR2 FYNNEI. CDR3 coding DNA: TGTGCCAGCAGGGCTAGCGCAGCTACGCAGTATTTT. This encodes CASRASAATQYF. The full variable domain, with the rest looked up from reference TRBV2 and TRBJ2-3, is EPEVTQTPSHQVTQMGQEVILRCVPISNHLYFYWYRQILGQKVEFLVSFYNNEISEKSEIFDDQFSVERPDGSNFTLKIRSTKLEDSAMYFCASRASAATQYFGPGTRLTVL.

There are many counts of this clonotype. The rearrangement joins TRBV6-2 or TRBV6-3 to TRBJ2-7; D gene ambiguous. Trimming removed 4 bases from V and 5 bases from J, with 18 bases in between. Germline loops: CDR1 MNHEY, CDR2 SVGEGT. There are 15 residues in the CDR3. CDR3: CASSFRDLIRNEQYF. DNA for the CDR3: TGTGCCAGCAGTTTTAGAGACCTCATAAGGAACGAGCAGTACTTC.

The gene calls are TRBV12-3 or TRBV12-4 and TRBJ1-1; maybe TRBD1 (6 bases). The V end lost 6 bases, the J end lost 6 bases, and 17 bases lay between the germline ends. CDR3 size: 14 residues. For the CDR3, the DNA is TGTGCCAGCAGCTCGCGACAGGCCCTGTCTGAAGCTTTCTTT. Encoded protein: CASSSRQALSEAFF.

This clonotype was seen ten or more times. The chain employs TRBV6-5 and TRBJ2-7; D gene unclear. Germline values: CDR1 MNHEY, CDR2 SVGAGI. Trimming removed 4 bases from V and 2 bases from J, with 9 bases in between. The length of the CDR3 is 13 residues. The CDR3 is CASSSFGPYEQYF. For the CDR3, the DNA is TGTGCCAGCAGTTCGTTCGGGCCCTACGAGCAGTACTTC.

This clonotype was seen at least ten times. The V gene is TRBV6-2 or TRBV6-3, the J gene TRBJ2-5; a possible D gene is TRBD2 (6 bases). The CDR3 sequence is 17 residues long. Trimming pared 6 bases from V and 1 base from J, leaving 21 bases between. Germline CDR1 is MNHEY and CDR2 is SVGEGT. CDR3 bases: TGTGCCAGCAGGAGGCGGTCGCGGCGGGGATCCCAAGAGACCCAGTACTTC. This gives the protein CASRRRSRRGSQETQYF.

As regards this clonotype: This likely comes from a read error, as the CDR3 has no conserved phenylalanine or tryptophan at its end. This chain links TRBV12-3 or TRBV12-4 with TRBJ1-1; D remains unclear. V lost 3 bases and J 1 base, leaving 6 bases between the germline ends. This CDR3 has 13 residues. The DNA for the CDR3 is TGTGCCAGCAGTTTTGGTAGGAACACTGAAGCTTTCCTT. Amino acid sequence: CASSFGRNTEAFL.

This chain joins TRBV12-3 or TRBV12-4 and TRBJ2-7, with 15 positions matching TRBD2. With V trimmed by 2 bases and J by 2 bases, 13 bases remained unmatched. CDR3 size: 20 residues. The CDR3 is CASSLRGLGTSGRQTYEQYF. The CDR3 DNA reads as TGTGCCAGCAGTTTACGGGGCCTTGGGACTAGCGGGAGGCAAACCTACGAGCAGTACTTC.

This clonotype was recorded many times. The rearrangement uses TRBV7-6 and TRBJ1-2; 12 bases are a match to TRBD1. After removal of 5 bases from V and 4 bases from J, the junction contained 11 bases not matched to a gene. Germline V gene sequence: CDR1 SGHVS, CDR2 FNYEAQ. The CDR3 spans 17 residues. CDR3 protein: CASSNRDRGPHAYGYTF. CDR3 DNA: TGTGCCAGCAGCAATAGGGACAGGGGGCCCCATGCCTATGGCTACACCTTC.

This clonotype showed up just a few times. J is TRBJ2-7 and V is TRBV30; D remains unclear. V lost 0 bases to trimming and J lost 5 bases, with 8 bases between them. The CDR3 has 12 amino acids. Germline V gives CDR1 GTSNPN, CDR2 SVGIG (reference sequence). The CDR3 DNA sequence: TGTGCCTGGAGTGTGATGATCAACGAGCAGTACTTC. Translated, it gives CAWSVMINEQYF.

Many counts were recorded for this clonotype. The rearrangement joins TRBV6-2 or TRBV6-3 to TRBJ1-5; D unclear. Germline V gives CDR1 MNHEY, CDR2 SVGEGT. The CDR3 sequence is 14 residues long. Trimming removed 6 bases from V and 3 bases from J, with 12 bases in between. CDR3 residues: CASRSSVLNQPQHF. The CDR3 region has the DNA TGTGCCAGCAGAAGTTCGGTGCTCAATCAGCCCCAGCATTTT.